These 7 T cell receptor beta chains were sequenced from one sample in a study of shared clonotypes between healthy human individuals. The protocol was immunoSEQ multiplex PCR, while the TCRdb copy is restricted to in-frame clones and leaves out a portion. The data contain roughly 2.5 million clones, around 94% of them seen just once; the ten biggest clones take up about 0.13%. The sequenced sample was naive CD4+ T cells sorted from blood. This sample's subset: CD45RA+ positively selected. The source of these receptors is a man between 18 and 35 years old in good health.

V usage is TRBV11-2 and J usage is TRBJ2-2, with 7 bases that match TRBD1. Germline-derived CDR1 and CDR2 are SGHAT and FQNNGV. The CDR3 has 14 residues. V lost 7 bases, J lost 7 bases, and 9 bases stayed unmatched. CDR3 in amino acids: CASIGTTGHGELFF. The CDR3 DNA is TGTGCCAGCATCGGAACGACAGGGCACGGGGAGCTGTTTTTT.

The genes are TRBV10-3 and TRBJ2-7; no reliable D call. Between the trimmed V and J ends, which lost 4 bases and 1 base, there was a span of 8 bases. Per the germline V gene, CDR1 is ENHRY and CDR2 is SYGVKD. The CDR3 loop spans 13 amino acids. CDR3 in amino acids: CAISVQESYEQYF. Here the CDR3 DNA reads TGTGCCATCAGTGTACAAGAGTCCTACGAGCAGTACTTC.

As regards this clone: At one boundary the junction diverges from the germline segment, which might be a read error. The chain recombines TRBV6-5 with TRBJ1-2; D not certain. The CDR3 sequence is 15 residues long. The germline V gene has CDR1 MNHEY and CDR2 SVGAGI. The DNA of the CDR3 is TGTGCCGGCAGTTACGACGGGATAGCTAACTATGGCTACACCTTC. Translation: CAGSYDGIANYGYTF.

This sequence joins TRBV5-4 and TRBJ2-3; D is ambiguous. Trimming left V 3 bases short and J 0 bases short, with 5 bases between. The CDR3 sequence is 13 residues long. CDR1 is SGHNT, CDR2 YYREEE, per germline (reference sequence). The CDR3 DNA sequence: TGTGCCAGCAGCTACACTAGCACAGATACGCAGTATTTT. It is translated as CASSYTSTDTQYF.

This chain joins TRBV6-5 and TRBJ1-2; possible D gene TRBD1, 5 bases. CDR1 MNHEY and CDR2 SVGAGI come from the germline V gene. CDR3 length equals 14 residues. The V end lost 5 bases, the J end lost 7 bases, and 17 bases lay between the germline ends. This CDR3 reads CASSIAGTHRGYTF. CDR3 coding DNA: TGTGCCAGCAGTATTGCAGGGACTCACCGTGGCTACACCTTC.

The CDR3 DNA follows: TGTGCCTGGAGTGGAACTTTTTCGGGAGAGCAGTACTTC. It specifies CAWSGTFSGEQYF. This chain connects TRBV30 to TRBJ2-7; tentative D call: TRBD2 (5 bases). The V gene's germline CDR1 is GTSNPN and CDR2 SVGIG (reference sequence). The CDR3 is made up of 13 amino acids. The germline V and J ends were trimmed by 1 base and 7 bases, with 14 bases remaining between them.

A remark on this clone: This specimen includes other DNA sequences encoding the same CDR3. This rearrangement joins TRBV20-1 to TRBJ2-7; D possibly corresponds to TRBD2 (5 bases). Trimming removed 1 base at V and 7 bases at J, with 5 bases between. This CDR3 is built from 10 residues. CDR1 and CDR2 (germline): DFQATT, SNEGSKA (reference sequence). The DNA of the CDR3 is TGCAGTGCTAGAGCGGGGGAGCAGTACTTC. Its protein product is CSARAGEQYF.